What follows describes a single T cell receptor (beta chain). Sequencing used immunoSEQ multiplex PCR; TCRdb keeps in-frame clones, though not all of them. The sample yields some 25,000 clones, 96% seen once. These data originate in a study of B cell selection in AIRE deficiency. CDR1 and CDR2 from the germline V gene are MNHNS and SASEGT. V lost 6 bases, J lost 7 bases, and 5 bases stayed unmatched. This CDR3 has 13 amino acids. Sorting defined conventional CD4 T cells as CD4+CD127+. The J gene is TRBJ1-4, the V gene TRBV6-1; TRBD1 matches at 7 bases. This sequence originates from a human donor in good health. Specimen: CD4+CD127+ conventional T cells sorted from PBMCs. CDR3 DNA: TGTGCCAGCAGCCCCCGGGACAGTGAAAAACTGTTTTTT. Residues: CASSPRDSEKLFF.